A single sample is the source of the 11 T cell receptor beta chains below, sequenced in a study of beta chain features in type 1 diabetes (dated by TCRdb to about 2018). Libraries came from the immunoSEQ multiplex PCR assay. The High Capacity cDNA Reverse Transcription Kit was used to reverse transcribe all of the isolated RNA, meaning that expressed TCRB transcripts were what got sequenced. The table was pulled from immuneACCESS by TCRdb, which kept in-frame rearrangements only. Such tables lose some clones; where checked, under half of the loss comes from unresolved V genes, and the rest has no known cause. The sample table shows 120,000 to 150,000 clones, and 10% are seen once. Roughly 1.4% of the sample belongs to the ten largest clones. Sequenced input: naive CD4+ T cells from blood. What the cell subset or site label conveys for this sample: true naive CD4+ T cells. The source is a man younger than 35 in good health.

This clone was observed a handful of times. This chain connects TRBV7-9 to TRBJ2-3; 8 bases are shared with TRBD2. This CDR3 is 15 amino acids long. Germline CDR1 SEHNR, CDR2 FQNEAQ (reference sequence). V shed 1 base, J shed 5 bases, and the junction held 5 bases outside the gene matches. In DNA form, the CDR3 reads TGTGCCAGCAGCTTAGGCGGGGGGATTTTAGATACGCAGTATTTT. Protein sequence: CASSLGGGILDTQYF.

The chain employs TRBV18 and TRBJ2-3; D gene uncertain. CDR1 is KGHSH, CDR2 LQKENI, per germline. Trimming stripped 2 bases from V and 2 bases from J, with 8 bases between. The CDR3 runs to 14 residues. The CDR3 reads CASSPVENTDTQYF. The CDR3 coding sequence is TGTGCCAGCTCACCAGTGGAGAACACAGATACGCAGTATTTT.

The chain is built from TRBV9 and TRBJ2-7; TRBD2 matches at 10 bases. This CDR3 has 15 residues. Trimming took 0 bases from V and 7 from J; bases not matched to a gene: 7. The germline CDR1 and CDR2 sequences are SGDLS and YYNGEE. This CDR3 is CASSVALAGEAEQYF. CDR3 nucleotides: TGTGCCAGCAGCGTAGCGCTAGCGGGGGAGGCGGAGCAGTACTTC.

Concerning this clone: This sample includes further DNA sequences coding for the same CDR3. The CDR3 DNA sequence: TGTGCCAGCAGCTTGGGCCGCACAGATACGCAGTATTTT. This encodes CASSLGRTDTQYF. This chain uses TRBV7-2 with TRBJ2-3; unclear D gene. In germline, CDR1 is SGHTA, CDR2 FQGNSA. The CDR3 totals 13 residues. V gave up 3 bases and J gave up 1 base, with 5 bases separating them. The entire variable domain, with the rest obtained from reference TRBV7-2 and TRBJ2-3, is as follows: GAGVSQSPSNKVTEKGKDVELRCDPISGHTALYWYRQSLGQGLEFLIYFQGNSAPDKSGLPSDRFSAERTGGSVSTLTIQRTQQEDSAVYLCASSLGRTDTQYFGPGTRLTVL.

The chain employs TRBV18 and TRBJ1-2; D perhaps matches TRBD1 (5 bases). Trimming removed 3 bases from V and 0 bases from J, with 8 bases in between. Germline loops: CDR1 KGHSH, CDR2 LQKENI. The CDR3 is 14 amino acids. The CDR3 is CASSPGLSNYGYTF. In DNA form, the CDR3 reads TGTGCCAGCTCACCGGGACTCTCTAACTATGGCTACACCTTC.

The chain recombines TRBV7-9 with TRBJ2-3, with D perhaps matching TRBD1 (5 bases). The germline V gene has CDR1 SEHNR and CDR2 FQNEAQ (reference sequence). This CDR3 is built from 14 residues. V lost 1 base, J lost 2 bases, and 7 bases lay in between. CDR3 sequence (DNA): TGTGCCAGCAGCTTAGGACAGTACACAGATACGCAGTATTTT. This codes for CASSLGQYTDTQYF. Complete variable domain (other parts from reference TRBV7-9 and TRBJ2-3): DTGVSQNPRHKITKRGQNVTFRCDPISEHNRLYWYRQTLGQGPEFLTYFQNEAQLEKSRLLSDRFSAERPKGSFSTLEIQRTEQGDSAMYLCASSLGQYTDTQYFGPGTRLTVL.

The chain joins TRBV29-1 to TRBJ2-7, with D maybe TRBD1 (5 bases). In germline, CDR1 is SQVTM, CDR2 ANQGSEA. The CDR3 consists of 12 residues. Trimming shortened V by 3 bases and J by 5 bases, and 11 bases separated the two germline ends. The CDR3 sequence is CSVEPDTDEQYF. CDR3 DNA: TGCAGCGTTGAGCCGGACACGGACGAGCAGTACTTC.

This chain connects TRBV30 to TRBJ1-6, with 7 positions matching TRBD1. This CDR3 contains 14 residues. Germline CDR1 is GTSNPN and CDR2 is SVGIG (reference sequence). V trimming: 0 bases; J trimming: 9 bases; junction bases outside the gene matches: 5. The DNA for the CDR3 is TGTGCCTGGAGTGTGAGACAGGGAGCTTCACCCCTCCACTTT. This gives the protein CAWSVRQGASPLHF.

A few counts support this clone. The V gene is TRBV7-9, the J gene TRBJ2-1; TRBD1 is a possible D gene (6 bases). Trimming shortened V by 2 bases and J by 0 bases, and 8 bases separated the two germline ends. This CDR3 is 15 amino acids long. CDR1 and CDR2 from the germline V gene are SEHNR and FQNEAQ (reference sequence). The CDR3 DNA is TGTGCCAGCAGCTTAAGGGGGTCCTCCTACAATGAGCAGTTCTTC. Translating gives CASSLRGSSYNEQFF.

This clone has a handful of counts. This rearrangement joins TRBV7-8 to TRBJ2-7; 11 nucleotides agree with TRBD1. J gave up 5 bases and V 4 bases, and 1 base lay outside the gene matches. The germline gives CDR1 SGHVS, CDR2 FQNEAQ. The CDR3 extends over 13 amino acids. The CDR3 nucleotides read TGTGCCAGCAGCTCGGACAGGGGGCACGAGCAGTACTTC. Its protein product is CASSSDRGHEQYF.

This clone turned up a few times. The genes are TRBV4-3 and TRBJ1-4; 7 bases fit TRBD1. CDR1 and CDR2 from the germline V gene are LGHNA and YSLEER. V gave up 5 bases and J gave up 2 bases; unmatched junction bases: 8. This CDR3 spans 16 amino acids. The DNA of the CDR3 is TGCGCCAGCAGCAAAAAACAGGGGCCCACTAATGAAAAACTGTTTTTT. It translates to CASSKKQGPTNEKLFF.